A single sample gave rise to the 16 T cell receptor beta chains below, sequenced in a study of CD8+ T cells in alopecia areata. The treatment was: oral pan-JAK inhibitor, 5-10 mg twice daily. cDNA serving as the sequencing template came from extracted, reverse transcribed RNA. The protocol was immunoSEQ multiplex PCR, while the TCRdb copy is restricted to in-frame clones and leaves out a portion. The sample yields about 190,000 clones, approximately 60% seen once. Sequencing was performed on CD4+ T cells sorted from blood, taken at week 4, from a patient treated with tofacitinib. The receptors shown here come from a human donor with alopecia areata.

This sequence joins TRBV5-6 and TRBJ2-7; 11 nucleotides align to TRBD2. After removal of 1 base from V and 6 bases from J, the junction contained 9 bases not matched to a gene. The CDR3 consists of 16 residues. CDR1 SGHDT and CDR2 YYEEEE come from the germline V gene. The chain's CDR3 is CASSLSTSGSSAEQYF. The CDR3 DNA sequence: TGTGCCAGCAGCTTGTCCACTAGCGGGAGTTCTGCCGAGCAGTACTTC.

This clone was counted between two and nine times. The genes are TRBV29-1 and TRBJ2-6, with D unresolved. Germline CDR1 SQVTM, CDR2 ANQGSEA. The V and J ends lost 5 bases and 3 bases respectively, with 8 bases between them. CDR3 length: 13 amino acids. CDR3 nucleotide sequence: TGCAGCGTTATCCTAATTGGGGCCAACGTCCTGACTTTC. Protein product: CSVILIGANVLTF. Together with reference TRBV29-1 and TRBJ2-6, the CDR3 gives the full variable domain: SAVISQKPSRDICQRGTSLTIQCQVDSQVTMMFWYRQQPGQSLTLIATANQGSEATYESGFVIDKFPISRPNLTFSTLTVSNMSPEDSSIYLCSVILIGANVLTFGAGSRLTVL.

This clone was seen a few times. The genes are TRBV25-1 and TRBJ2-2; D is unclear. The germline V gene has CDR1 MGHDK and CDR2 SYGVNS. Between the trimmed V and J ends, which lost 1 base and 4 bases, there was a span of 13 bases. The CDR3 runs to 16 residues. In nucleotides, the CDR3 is TGTGCCAGCAGTGAATTGAACACCCGAGGCACCGGGGAGCTGTTTTTT. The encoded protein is CASSELNTRGTGELFF.

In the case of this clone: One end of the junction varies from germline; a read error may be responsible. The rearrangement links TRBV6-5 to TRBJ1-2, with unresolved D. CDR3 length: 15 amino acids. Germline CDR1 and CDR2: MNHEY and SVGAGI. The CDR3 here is CASSHSMTGGYGYTF. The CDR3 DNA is TGTGCCAGCAGTCACTCGATGACGGGAGGGTATGGCTACACCTTC.

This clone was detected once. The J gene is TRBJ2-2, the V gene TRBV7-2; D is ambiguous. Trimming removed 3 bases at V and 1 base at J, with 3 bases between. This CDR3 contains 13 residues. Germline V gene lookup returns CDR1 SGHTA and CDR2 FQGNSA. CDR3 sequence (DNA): TGTGCCAGCAGCTTTCTGAACACCGGGGAGCTGTTTTTT. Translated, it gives CASSFLNTGELFF.

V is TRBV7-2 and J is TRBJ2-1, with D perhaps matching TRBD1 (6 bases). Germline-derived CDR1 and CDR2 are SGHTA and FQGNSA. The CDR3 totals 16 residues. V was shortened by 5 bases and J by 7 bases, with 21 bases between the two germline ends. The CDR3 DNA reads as TGTGCCAGCAGCCAACGCCCAGGGGCTGGATTTAATGAGCAGTTCTTC. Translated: CASSQRPGAGFNEQFF.

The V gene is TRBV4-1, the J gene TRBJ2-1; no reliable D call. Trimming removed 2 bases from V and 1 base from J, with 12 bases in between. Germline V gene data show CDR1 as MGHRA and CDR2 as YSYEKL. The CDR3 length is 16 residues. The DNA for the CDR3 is TGCGCCAGCAGCCAACCCTCTAGATTGTCCTACAATGAGCAGTTCTTC. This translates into CASSQPSRLSYNEQFF.

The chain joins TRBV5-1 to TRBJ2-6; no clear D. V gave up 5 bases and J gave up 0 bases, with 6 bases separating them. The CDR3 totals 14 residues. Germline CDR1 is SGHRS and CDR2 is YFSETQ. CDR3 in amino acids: CASRTVSGANVLTF. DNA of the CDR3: TGCGCCAGCAGGACGGTCTCTGGGGCCAACGTCCTGACTTTC. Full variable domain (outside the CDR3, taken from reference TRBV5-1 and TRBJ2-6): KAGVTQTPRYLIKTRGQQVTLSCSPISGHRSVSWYQQTPGQGLQFLFEYFSETQRNKGNFPGRFSGRQFSNSRSEMNVSTLELGDSALYLCASRTVSGANVLTFGAGSRLTVL.

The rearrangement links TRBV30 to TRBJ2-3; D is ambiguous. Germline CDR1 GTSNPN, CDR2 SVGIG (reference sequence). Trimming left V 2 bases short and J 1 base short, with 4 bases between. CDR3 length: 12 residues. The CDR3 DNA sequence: TGTGCCTGGAGTCCCGGCACAGATACGCAGTATTTT. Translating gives CAWSPGTDTQYF.

CDR3 coding DNA: TGTGCCAGCAGCCTTCAGCTCTTGACCTACAATGAGCAGTTCTTC. Its translation: CASSLQLLTYNEQFF. The chain couples TRBV4-2 to TRBJ2-1; D is uncertain. Trimming took 4 bases from V and 2 from J, leaving 12 bases between them. This CDR3 is 15 amino acids long. The V gene's germline CDR1 is LGHNA and CDR2 YNFKEQ.

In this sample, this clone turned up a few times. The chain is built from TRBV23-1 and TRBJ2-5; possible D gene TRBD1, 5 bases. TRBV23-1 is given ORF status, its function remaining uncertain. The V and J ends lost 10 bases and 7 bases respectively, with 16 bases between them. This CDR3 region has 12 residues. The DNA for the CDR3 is TGCGCCACCAGGGCACGGGTCGGGACCCAGTACTTC. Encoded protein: CATRARVGTQYF.

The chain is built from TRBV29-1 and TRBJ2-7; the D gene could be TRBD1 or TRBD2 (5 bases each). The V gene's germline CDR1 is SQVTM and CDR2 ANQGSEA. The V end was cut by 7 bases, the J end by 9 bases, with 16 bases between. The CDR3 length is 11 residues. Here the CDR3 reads CSARGPKGQYF. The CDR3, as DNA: TGCAGCGCTAGGGGACCAAAAGGGCAGTACTTC.

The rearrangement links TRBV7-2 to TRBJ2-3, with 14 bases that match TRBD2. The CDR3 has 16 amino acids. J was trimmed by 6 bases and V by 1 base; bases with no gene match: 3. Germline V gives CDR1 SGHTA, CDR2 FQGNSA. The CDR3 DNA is TGTGCCAGCAGCTTAGTATGGACTAGCGGGAGGGATACGCAGTATTTT. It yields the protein CASSLVWTSGRDTQYF.

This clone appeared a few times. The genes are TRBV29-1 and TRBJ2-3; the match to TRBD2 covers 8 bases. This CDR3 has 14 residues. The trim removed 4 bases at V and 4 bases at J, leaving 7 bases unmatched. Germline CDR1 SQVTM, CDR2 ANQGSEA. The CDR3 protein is CSVVGAGAPDTQYF. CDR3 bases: TGCAGCGTTGTAGGAGCGGGAGCCCCAGATACGCAGTATTTT.

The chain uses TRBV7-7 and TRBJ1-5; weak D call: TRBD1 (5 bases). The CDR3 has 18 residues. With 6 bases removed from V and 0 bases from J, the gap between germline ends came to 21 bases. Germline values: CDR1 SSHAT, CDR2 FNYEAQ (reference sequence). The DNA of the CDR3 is TGTGCCAGCAGACTCCTGTATGGGGGAATTTATAGCAATCAGCCCCAGCATTTT. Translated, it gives CASRLLYGGIYSNQPQHF. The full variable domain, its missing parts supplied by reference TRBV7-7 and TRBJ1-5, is GAGVSQSPRYKVTKRGQDVTLRCDPISSHATLYWYQQALGQGPEFLTYFNYEAQPDKSGLPSDRFSAERPEGSISTLTIQRTEQRDSAMYRCASRLLYGGIYSNQPQHFGDGTRLSIL.

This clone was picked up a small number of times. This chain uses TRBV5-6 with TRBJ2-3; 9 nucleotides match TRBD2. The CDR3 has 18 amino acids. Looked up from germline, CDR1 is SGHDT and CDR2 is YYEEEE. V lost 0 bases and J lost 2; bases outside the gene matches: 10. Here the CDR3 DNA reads TGTGCCAGCAGCTTGGGGGCGACTAGCGGCGGATCCACAGATACGCAGTATTTT. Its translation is CASSLGATSGGSTDTQYF. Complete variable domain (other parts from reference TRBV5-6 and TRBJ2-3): DAGVTQSPTHLIKTRGQQVTLRCSPKSGHDTVSWYQQALGQGPQFIFQYYEEEERQRGNFPDRFSGHQFPNYSSELNVNALLLGDSALYLCASSLGATSGGSTDTQYFGPGTRLTVL.